This entry lists 5 T cell receptor beta chains sequenced from one sample in a study of blood T cells in healthy people across ages. The use of a sample-barcoded 5' primer and a J-beta primer mix characterized a second PCR of about 6 to 12 cycles. TCRdb re-called the 5' RACE reads with MiXCR, one entry per CDR3 protein. The repertoire has approximately 690,000 distinct CDR3 sequences, about 54% of them found once; the top ten carry approximately 37%. The sample was blood. Receptor source: a man in his fifties or sixties in good health.

The gene calls are TRBV5-1 and TRBJ2-3; D could derive from TRBD1 or TRBD2 (6 bases each). The CDR3 covers 16 residues. Germline CDR1 and CDR2: SGHRS and YFSETQ. V lost 2 bases, J lost 4 bases, and 17 bases lay in between. The CDR3 nucleotides read TGCGCCAGCAGCTTTGGGGGGCAGGGTCCCCCAGATACGCAGTATTTT. This codes for CASSFGGQGPPDTQYF.

This clonotype occurred a few times. CDR3 nucleotide sequence: TGCGCCAGCAGCCAAGAATACCGGGGGGGCCAAGAGACCCAGTACTTC. This gives the protein CASSQEYRGGQETQYF. The chain is built from TRBV4-1 and TRBJ2-5, with 8 bases that match TRBD2. V dropped 0 bases and J dropped 1; count of bases not matched to a gene: 4. This CDR3 has 16 amino acids. From germline, CDR1 is MGHRA and CDR2 YSYEKL.

This clonotype was counted many times. The chain carries TRBV3-1 and TRBJ2-5, with TRBD2 identical over 8 bases. The CDR3 runs 19 residues. Unmatched junction bases numbered 13, after V lost 0 bases and J lost 1 base. From germline, CDR1 is LGHDT and CDR2 YNNKEL (reference sequence). The CDR3 DNA follows: TGTGCCAGCAGCCAAGATGGTACTAGCGGTCGTGGGCGCCAAGAGACCCAGTACTTC. It codes for CASSQDGTSGRGRQETQYF.

This clonotype was recorded a few times. This chain links TRBV29-1 with TRBJ1-4; unclear D gene. With 0 bases removed from V and 8 bases from J, the gap between germline ends came to 10 bases. The CDR3 contains 13 residues. CDR1 SQVTM and CDR2 ANQGSEA come from the germline V gene. CDR3 in DNA: TGCAGCGTTGAAGAAAACACTGGGGAAAAACTGTTTTTT. It translates to CSVEENTGEKLFF.

The chain carries TRBV10-2 and TRBJ2-5; 9 nucleotides agree with TRBD2. After removal of 4 bases from V and 11 bases from J, the junction contained 17 bases not matched to a gene. The CDR3 has 16 residues. Per germline, CDR1 WSHSY and CDR2 SAAADI. The CDR3 bases are TGCGCCAGCAGTGGGTGGACCAGCGGGGGGAGGGATGAGCAGTACTTC. Translating it yields CASSGWTSGGRDEQYF.